This T cell receptor (beta chain) derives from a study of blood T cell repertoires in COVID-19. Across the whole study: Sites in the United States, Italy and Spain provided acute and convalescent COVID-19 samples. From T cells, B-cell-depleted T cells, or PBMCs came the material, which was cDNA or gDNA.

This clone was detected a few times. Trimming cost V 5 bases and J 3 bases; bases outside gene matches: 8. The CDR3 has 16 residues. Germline V gene data show CDR1 as SGHNT and CDR2 as YENEEA. The table came from immunoSEQ multiplex PCR; TCRdb's copy has only in-frame clones and leaves some out. The sample holds around 260,000 clones, approximately 79% seen once. All enrollees were about 18 to 89 years old and from 25 or so US areas. In assigning cohorts, the study relied on participant-reported clinical history. Sequencing used PBMCs or T cells enriched from blood (not recorded which). The sequence was collected from a man aged 30 to 39 with acute COVID-19. The J gene is TRBJ1-3, the V gene TRBV11-3; 9 bases fit TRBD1. For the CDR3, the DNA is TGTGCCAGCAGCCGGGGACAGGGTGGATATGGAAACACCATATATTTT. Protein: CASSRGQGGYGNTIYF.